This T cell receptor (beta chain) was found in a study of shared T cell receptors in the human thymus. This CDR3 is 20 amino acids long. With 0 bases clipped from V and 0 bases from J, the junction kept 19 bases outside the gene matches. Germline CDR1 and CDR2: SQVTM and ANQGSEA. The protocol was immunoSEQ multiplex PCR, while the TCRdb copy is restricted to in-frame clones and leaves out a portion. The data hold under 700,000 clones, with around three quarters observed a single time. The data were also submitted as part of a second study, on human thymus T cells. That report adds: Thymic samples were excised during corrective heart operations. Seemingly biased V and J gene usage marked thymic and blood repertoires. Unrelated individuals had highly overlapping thymic repertoires, as reported in related research.

The rearrangement links TRBV29-1 to TRBJ1-1, with 7 bases lining up with TRBD1. What was sequenced was thymocytes. The receptor's source is a boy less than two years old with a congenital heart defect. CDR3 sequence: CSVEDPNLEGQVKLNTEAFF. As DNA, the CDR3 is TGCAGCGTTGAAGATCCGAATTTGGAAGGACAGGTCAAATTGAACACTGAAGCTTTCTTT.